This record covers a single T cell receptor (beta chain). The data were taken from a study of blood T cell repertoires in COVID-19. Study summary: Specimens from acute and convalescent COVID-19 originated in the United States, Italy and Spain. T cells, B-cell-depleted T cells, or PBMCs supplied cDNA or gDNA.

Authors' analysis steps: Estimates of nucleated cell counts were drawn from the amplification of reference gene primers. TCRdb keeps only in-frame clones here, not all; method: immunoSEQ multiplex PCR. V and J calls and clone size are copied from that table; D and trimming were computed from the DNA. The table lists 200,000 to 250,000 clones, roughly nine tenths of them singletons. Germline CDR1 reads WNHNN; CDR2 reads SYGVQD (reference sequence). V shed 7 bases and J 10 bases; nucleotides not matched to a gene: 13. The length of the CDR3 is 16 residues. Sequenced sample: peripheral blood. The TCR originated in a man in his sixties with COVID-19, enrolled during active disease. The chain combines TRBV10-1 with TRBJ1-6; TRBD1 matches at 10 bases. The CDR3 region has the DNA TGCGCCAGCACCGAGGCCTGGGACAGGGGTGGCTCACCCCTCCACTTT. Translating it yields CASTEAWDRGGSPLHF.